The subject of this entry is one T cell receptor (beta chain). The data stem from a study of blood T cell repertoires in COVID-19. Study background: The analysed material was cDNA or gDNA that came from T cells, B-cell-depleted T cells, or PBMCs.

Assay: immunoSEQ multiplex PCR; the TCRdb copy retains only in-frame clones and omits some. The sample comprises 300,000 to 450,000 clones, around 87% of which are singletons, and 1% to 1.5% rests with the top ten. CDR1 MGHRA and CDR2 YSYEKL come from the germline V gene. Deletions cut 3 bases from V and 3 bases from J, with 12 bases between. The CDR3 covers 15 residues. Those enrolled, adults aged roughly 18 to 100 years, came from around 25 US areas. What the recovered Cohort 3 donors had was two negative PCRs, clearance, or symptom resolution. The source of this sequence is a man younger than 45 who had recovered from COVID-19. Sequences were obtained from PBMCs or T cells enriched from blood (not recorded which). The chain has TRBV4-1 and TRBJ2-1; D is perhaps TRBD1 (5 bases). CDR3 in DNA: TGCGCCAGCAGCCATGGTGCCAGGGACTACAATGAGCAGTTCTTC. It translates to CASSHGARDYNEQFF.